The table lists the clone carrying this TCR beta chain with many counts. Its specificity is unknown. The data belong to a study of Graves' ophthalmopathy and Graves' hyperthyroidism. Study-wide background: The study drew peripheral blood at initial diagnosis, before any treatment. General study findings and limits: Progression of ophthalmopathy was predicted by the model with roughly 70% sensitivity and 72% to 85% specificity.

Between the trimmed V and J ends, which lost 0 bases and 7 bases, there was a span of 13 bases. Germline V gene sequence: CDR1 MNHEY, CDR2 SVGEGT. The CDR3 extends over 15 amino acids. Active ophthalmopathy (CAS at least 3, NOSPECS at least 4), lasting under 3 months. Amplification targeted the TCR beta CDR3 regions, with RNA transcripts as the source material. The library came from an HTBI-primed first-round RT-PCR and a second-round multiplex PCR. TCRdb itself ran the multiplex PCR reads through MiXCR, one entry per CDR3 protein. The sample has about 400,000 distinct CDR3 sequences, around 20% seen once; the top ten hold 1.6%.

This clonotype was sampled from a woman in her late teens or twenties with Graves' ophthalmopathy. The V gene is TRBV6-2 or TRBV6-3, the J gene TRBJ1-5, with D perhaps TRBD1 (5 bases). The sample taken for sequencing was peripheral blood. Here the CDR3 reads CASSYSTTGTQPQHF. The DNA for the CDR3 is TGTGCCAGCAGTTACTCGACCACCGGGACGCAGCCCCAGCATTTT.